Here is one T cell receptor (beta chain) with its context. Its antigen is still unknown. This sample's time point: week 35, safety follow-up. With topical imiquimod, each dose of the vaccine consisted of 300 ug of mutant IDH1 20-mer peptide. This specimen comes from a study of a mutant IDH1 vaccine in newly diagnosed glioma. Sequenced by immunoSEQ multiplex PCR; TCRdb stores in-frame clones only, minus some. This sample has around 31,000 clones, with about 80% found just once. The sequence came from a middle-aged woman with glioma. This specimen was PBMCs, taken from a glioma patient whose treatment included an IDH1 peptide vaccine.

DNA of the CDR3: TGTGCCAGCAGCTTCAAAGGGGGGGTTACGCAGTATTTT. It is translated as CASSFKGGVTQYF. This chain links TRBV7-2 with TRBJ2-3; the D gene is possibly TRBD2 (7 bases). From germline, CDR1 is SGHTA and CDR2 FQGNSA. Trimming stripped 3 bases from V and 8 bases from J, with 12 bases between. The CDR3 sequence is 13 residues long.